The clone carrying this T cell receptor beta chain was seen only a few times. Antigen: not known. Each CDR3 protein gets one entry after TCRdb re-called the 5' RACE reads with MiXCR. The sample has 80,000 to 95,000 distinct CDR3 sequences, nearly 25% seen once. The data belong to a study of T-cell memory formation after mild COVID-19. Looking at the study overall: TCR clusters were mostly donor specific.

The CDR3 runs to 12 residues. Germline loops: CDR1 LNHDA, CDR2 SQIVND (reference sequence). V lost 4 bases to trimming and J lost 7 bases, with 7 bases between them. Points from the study as a whole: Some clones that responded were present in memory (sampled pre-infection), which suggests cross-reactive memory joined. Contracting CD4+ clones were located mainly in CM and EM, and CD8+ clones in EMRA.

V and J are TRBV19 and TRBJ2-2; D ambiguous. Material for sequencing was PBMCs or a T cell subset sorted from them (not recorded which). The sequence came from a man younger than 30 who had mild COVID-19 (a few samples of this study predate the infection). Cell type and time point are not known. The CDR3: CASSNRRGELFF. The DNA for the CDR3 is TGTGCCAGTAGTAACAGACGCGGGGAGCTGTTTTTT.